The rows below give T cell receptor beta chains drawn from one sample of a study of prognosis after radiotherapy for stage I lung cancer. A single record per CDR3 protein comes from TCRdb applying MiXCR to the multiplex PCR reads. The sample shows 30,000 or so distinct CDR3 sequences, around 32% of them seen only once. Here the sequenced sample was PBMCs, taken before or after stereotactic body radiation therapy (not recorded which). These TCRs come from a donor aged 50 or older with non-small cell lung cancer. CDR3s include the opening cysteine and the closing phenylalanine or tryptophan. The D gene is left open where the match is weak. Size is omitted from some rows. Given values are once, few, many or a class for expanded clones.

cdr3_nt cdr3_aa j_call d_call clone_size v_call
TGTGCCAGCAGCCCCGATAGTCGTACTAGCGGGAGATACGAGCAGTACTTC CASSPDSRTSGRYEQYF TRBJ2-7 TRBD2 NA TRBV7-9
TGTGCCAGCAGACCTACAGGGGCGGCTAACTATGGCTACACCTTC CASRPTGAANYGYTF TRBJ1-2 TRBD1 NA TRBV5-6
TGTGCCAGCAGCCCCCGGCCACCCGGGACAGGGGCGTACAATGAGCAGTTCTTC CASSPRPPGTGAYNEQFF TRBJ2-1 TRBD1 many TRBV11-2
TGTGCCTGGAAAGCCGCGGGAGTCTACAATGAGCAGTTCTTC CAWKAAGVYNEQFF TRBJ2-1 TRBD2 many TRBV30
TGCGCCAGCAGCTCCTGGACCACGGAGGGAGAGACCCAGTACTTC CASSSWTTEGETQYF TRBJ2-5 NA many TRBV5-1
TGCGCCAGCAGCCAAGGCGCCGTCCCGGGACGGCTAGCCAAAAACATTCAGTACTTC CASSQGAVPGRLAKNIQYF TRBJ2-4 NA NA TRBV4-1
TGTGCCAGCCGACCTGGGTGGGACACTGAAGCTTTCTTT CASRPGWDTEAFF TRBJ1-1 NA NA TRBV19
TGTGCCAGCAGCCCCTGGGGACTAGCGGAAAACAATGAGCAGTTCTTC CASSPWGLAENNEQFF TRBJ2-1 TRBD2 many TRBV5-8
TGTGCCAGCAGTGACAAAGGCCGGGAAGCTTTCTTT CASSDKGREAFF TRBJ1-1 NA NA TRBV6-1
TGTGCCAGCAGTTTTGGTCCAACGAACACTGAAGCTTTCTTT CASSFGPTNTEAFF TRBJ1-1 NA many TRBV12-3/TRBV12-4
TGTGCTAGTGTTACCCAGGGTGAGCAGTTCTTC CASVTQGEQFF TRBJ2-1 NA NA TRBV12-5
TGTGCCTGGAGTACGGGCGGGAGGGCTGGCACCGGGGAGCTGTTTTTT CAWSTGGRAGTGELFF TRBJ2-2 TRBD2 many TRBV30